A single sample is the source of the 21 T cell receptor beta chains below, sequenced in a study of cytomegalovirus exposure and HLA in healthy donors. PCR employed 60 Vbeta and 13 Jbeta primers. Only in-frame clones appear in the TCRdb table, and some are missing; sequencing was by immunoSEQ multiplex PCR. This sample has about 140,000 clones, with about three quarters found just once. The sequencing input was PBMCs. The receptors were sampled from a human donor in good health.

Only one count was recorded for this clone. The V and J genes are TRBV19 and TRBJ2-7; TRBD1 might be the D (6 bases). V lost 6 bases and J 5 bases, leaving 14 bases between the germline ends. Germline V gene lookup returns CDR1 LNHDA and CDR2 SQIVND (reference sequence). The CDR3 totals 13 residues. The CDR3 sequence: CASSSGTKDEQYF. DNA for the CDR3: TGTGCCAGTAGCTCCGGGACAAAAGACGAGCAGTACTTC.

This clone was seen more than once but under ten times. V and J are TRBV5-5 and TRBJ1-2, with D possibly being TRBD1 (5 bases). CDR3 length: 14 amino acids. Trimming pared 2 bases from V and 5 bases from J, leaving 13 bases between. Germline values: CDR1 SGHKS, CDR2 YYEKEE (reference sequence). The CDR3 region is CASSLGDPGYGYTF. CDR3 nucleotide sequence: TGTGCCAGCAGCTTAGGGGATCCAGGGTATGGCTACACCTTC.

V gene TRBV5-4 combines with J gene TRBJ1-1; TRBD1 is a possible D gene (5 bases). Trimming removed 4 bases at V and 7 bases at J, with 14 bases between. The CDR3 length is 13 residues. CDR1 and CDR2 (germline): SGHNT, YYREEE (reference sequence). The CDR3 DNA is TGTGCCAGCAGCCGAACGGGGGGGGGTGAAGCTTTCTTT. Protein sequence: CASSRTGGGEAFF.

This clone appeared a few times. The chain recombines TRBV13 with TRBJ2-2, with D perhaps matching TRBD2 (6 bases). Looked up from germline, CDR1 is PRHDT and CDR2 is FYEKMQ (reference sequence). The V end lost 4 bases, the J end lost 3 bases, and 15 bases lay between the germline ends. The CDR3 is 16 amino acids. The DNA for the CDR3 is TGTGCCAGCAGCTCCCGGGGAGGTCCTTACACCGGGGAGCTGTTTTTT. This sequence encodes CASSSRGGPYTGELFF.

The rearrangement joins TRBV7-6 to TRBJ2-1; 7 bases align to TRBD2. This CDR3 is 12 amino acids long. CDR1 SGHVS and CDR2 FNYEAQ come from the germline V gene. V shed 4 bases and J 9 bases; nucleotides not matched to a gene: 3. The CDR3 loop reads CASSWGRGEQFF. The CDR3 bases are TGTGCCAGCAGCTGGGGGAGGGGTGAGCAGTTCTTC.

Only a few counts were recorded for this clone. This chain connects TRBV18 to TRBJ2-2; tentatively, D is TRBD2 (5 bases). The CDR3 is 15 amino acids. Trimming left V 3 bases short and J 1 base short, with 9 bases between. CDR1 KGHSH and CDR2 LQKENI come from the germline V gene. CDR3: CASSPGAENTGELFF. For the CDR3, the DNA is TGTGCCAGCTCACCGGGAGCGGAGAACACCGGGGAGCTGTTTTTT.

The chain employs TRBV9 and TRBJ2-1; D is perhaps TRBD1 (5 bases). Trimming removed 0 bases at V and 7 bases at J, with 14 bases between. From germline, CDR1 is SGDLS and CDR2 YYNGEE. This CDR3 has 15 residues. The CDR3 protein is CASSVVGALMNEQFF. The CDR3 DNA sequence: TGTGCCAGCAGCGTAGTAGGGGCCCTTATGAATGAGCAGTTCTTC.

This rearrangement joins TRBV6-1 to TRBJ1-1; D is ambiguous. Germline V gene lookup returns CDR1 MNHNS and CDR2 SASEGT. The CDR3 runs 15 residues. V lost 1 base and J lost 1, with 10 bases in between. DNA for the CDR3: TGTGCCAGCAGTGAAGAATCTCTAACGAACACTGAAGCTTTCTTT. Its protein product is CASSEESLTNTEAFF.

The chain links TRBV9 to TRBJ1-2, with 7 bases aligning to TRBD1. V lost 4 bases and J lost 7; bases outside the gene matches: 7. This CDR3 is built from 13 residues. Germline V gene data show CDR1 as SGDLS and CDR2 as YYNGEE. The CDR3: CASSTRQGRGYTF. Written as DNA, the CDR3 is TGTGCCAGCAGCACTAGACAGGGCCGTGGCTACACCTTC.

This clone was picked up one time. This rearrangement joins TRBV4-1 to TRBJ2-3; a weak D match, TRBD2 (6 bases). Trimming stripped 1 base from V and 7 bases from J, with 24 bases between. CDR3 length equals 18 residues. Germline CDR1 and CDR2: MGHRA and YSYEKL. The CDR3 DNA reads TGCGCCAGCAGCCAAGGCCCCCCAGACAGCGGGTCCCCCAATACGCAGTATTTT. Translation gives CASSQGPPDSGSPNTQYF.

This chain links TRBV15 with TRBJ2-1, with 14 bases lining up with TRBD2. Per germline, CDR1 LNHNV and CDR2 YYDKDF (reference sequence). The length of the CDR3 is 18 residues. Trimming cost V 3 bases and J 4 bases; bases outside gene matches: 8. The CDR3 DNA sequence: TGTGCCACCAGCAGTCCCGGACTAGCGGGGGGTGGGTACAATGAGCAGTTCTTC. The encoded protein is CATSSPGLAGGGYNEQFF.

The chain combines TRBV6-5 with TRBJ1-2; 8 bases agree with TRBD1. The CDR3 totals 16 residues. Germline V gene data show CDR1 as MNHEY and CDR2 as SVGAGI. Trimming at V came to 1 base and at J to 4 bases, leaving 8 bases not matched to a gene. The CDR3 nucleotides read TGTGCCAGCAGTTACTATTCAGGGGGCATAAGCTATGGCTACACCTTC. This encodes CASSYYSGGISYGYTF.

This clone was recorded once. The chain joins TRBV11-2 to TRBJ1-1; the D is unclear. The CDR3 covers 15 residues. Germline lookup yields CDR1 SGHAT and CDR2 FQNNGV. The ends were cut back, 3 bases at V and 1 base at J, with 12 bases in the middle. Here the CDR3 DNA reads TGTGCCAGCAGCTTCGCTAGAAGTCAGAACACTGAAGCTTTCTTT. Translating it yields CASSFARSQNTEAFF.

The chain employs TRBV7-6 and TRBJ2-3; a weak D match, TRBD2 (5 bases). The CDR3 spans 16 residues. Germline V CDR1 and CDR2: SGHVS, FNYEAQ. The V end was cut by 5 bases, the J end by 0 bases, with 15 bases between. In nucleotides, the CDR3 is TGTGCCAGCAGCCCCTCTTGGACTCCTAGCACAGATACGCAGTATTTT. Translating it yields CASSPSWTPSTDTQYF.

The chain combines TRBV5-1 with TRBJ2-2; no definite D call. The germline V and J ends were trimmed by 1 base and 7 bases, with 11 bases remaining between them. This CDR3 has 14 residues. In germline, CDR1 is SGHRS, CDR2 YFSETQ. CDR3 loop: CASSLYGSGGELFF. Here the CDR3 DNA reads TGCGCCAGCAGCTTGTACGGGTCCGGCGGGGAGCTGTTTTTT.

This clone was found a few times. The J gene is TRBJ2-5, the V gene TRBV5-6; 7 nucleotides align to TRBD1. The ends lost 4 bases at V and 4 bases at J; junction bases unmatched: 4. The V gene's germline CDR1 is SGHDT and CDR2 YYEEEE. The CDR3 covers 13 residues. The CDR3 DNA is TGTGCCAGCAGCACAGGGGTGGGAGAGACCCAGTACTTC. Its translation: CASSTGVGETQYF.

The chain combines TRBV10-3 with TRBJ1-5, with D unresolved. The CDR3 has 14 residues. CDR1 ENHRY and CDR2 SYGVKD come from the germline V gene. V lost 0 bases and J lost 5, with 8 bases in between. The CDR3 bases are TGTGCCATCAGTGAGTCCTCGGCGGATCAGCCCCAGCATTTT. It is translated as CAISESSADQPQHF.

This chain joins TRBV14 and TRBJ1-1; no clear D gene. V was shortened by 5 bases and J by 1 base, with 5 bases between the two germline ends. Germline CDR1 SGHDN, CDR2 FVKESK. CDR3 length equals 12 residues. The CDR3 DNA reads as TGTGCCAGCAGCAGGAGGAACACTGAAGCTTTCTTT. It is translated as CASSRRNTEAFF.

The table lists this clone with a few counts. The CDR3 loop is CASTATGSTEAFF. Written as DNA, the CDR3 is TGTGCCAGCACCGCGACAGGCAGTACTGAAGCTTTCTTT. This chain uses TRBV6-5 with TRBJ1-1, with a possible D match to TRBD1 (6 bases). Trimming stripped 7 bases from V and 5 bases from J, with 14 bases between. CDR1 and CDR2 (germline): MNHEY, SVGAGI. This CDR3 is built from 13 residues.

This clone was seen only once. The gene calls are TRBV2 and TRBJ2-1, with D possibly TRBD1 on 7 matching bases. Trimming took 8 bases from V and 7 from J, leaving 12 bases between them. Germline V gene lookup returns CDR1 SNHLY and CDR2 FYNNEI. The CDR3 spans 12 residues. CDR3 sequence reads: CASPGGRNEQFF. DNA of the CDR3: TGTGCCAGCCCAGGGGGGCGGAATGAGCAGTTCTTC.

This clone was recorded once. The V call is TRBV5-1, the J call TRBJ2-1; D perhaps matches TRBD2 (5 bases). V lost 9 bases to trimming and J lost 9 bases, with 16 bases between them. Germline lookup yields CDR1 SGHRS and CDR2 YFSETQ. This CDR3 spans 12 amino acids. Here the CDR3 DNA reads TGCGCCACCAATCTAGCTCGGGGTGAGCAGTTCTTC. Encoded protein: CATNLARGEQFF.